This TCR beta chain was profiled in a study of CD8 T cells in Susac syndrome. It was with random hexamers that roughly 0.5 to 1 ug RNA was reverse transcribed. TCRdb re-called the immunoSEQ multiplex PCR reads with MiXCR, one entry per CDR3 protein. The table shows about 150,000 distinct CDR3 sequences, with about 95% occurring only once. This CDR3 has 14 amino acids. The J segment lost 1 base and the V segment lost 6 bases, leaving 2 bases of the junction unmatched. The sample comprised CD8+ T cells from PBMCs. This receptor was identified in a human donor with multiple sclerosis. This chain links TRBV12-3 or TRBV12-4 with TRBJ2-1; 8 nucleotides match TRBD2. CDR3 residues: CASSGGASYNEQFF. CDR3 coding DNA: TGTGCCAGCAGCGGGGGGGCTTCCTACAATGAGCAGTTCTTC.